Shown below are 27 T cell receptor beta chains from a single sample sequenced in a study of human T cells and chemical hapten exposure. Time point described: patch test 1, 2 weeks after DPC sensitization. The treatment was: therapeutic diphenylcyclopropenone sensitization with weekly scalp DPC. Total RNA extraction was carried out from unfractionated whole blood. TCRdb called the RACE reads again in MiXCR, with one record for every CDR3 protein. The repertoire includes roughly 50,000 distinct CDR3 sequences, more than 9.5% of them detected once, and less than 2% sits in the top ten. This specimen consisted of whole blood, obtained in connection with sensitization to the hapten diphenylcyclopropenone (DPC). The source of these receptors is a woman aged 40 to 49 with alopecia areata. Some clones in this sample may be carry-over from other donors' samples.

This clonotype has a handful of counts. This chain joins TRBV30 and TRBJ2-1, with D possibly being TRBD2 (5 bases). Germline V lookup: CDR1 GTSNPN, CDR2 SVGIG (reference sequence). Trimming removed 6 bases from V and 6 bases from J, with 15 bases in between. This CDR3 contains 13 residues. The DNA for the CDR3 is TGTGCCTGCTCTCAGTTCAGCGGCAATGAGCAGTTCTTC. Protein sequence: CACSQFSGNEQFF.

The sample holds a few counts of this clonotype. The rearrangement joins TRBV10-2 to TRBJ2-7; the D is unclear. V lost 5 bases and J lost 2, with 13 bases in between. This CDR3 contains 14 residues. Germline V lookup: CDR1 WSHSY, CDR2 SAAADI. The CDR3 region is CASSLRQEPYEQYF. The CDR3 DNA reads as TGCGCCAGCAGTTTGAGACAAGAACCCTACGAGCAGTACTTC.

This clonotype has just a few counts. The V call is TRBV28, the J call TRBJ1-5, with 7 bases matching TRBD1. The CDR3 sequence is 16 residues long. Looked up from germline, CDR1 is MDHEN and CDR2 is SYDVKM. V shed 6 bases and J 1 base; nucleotides not matched to a gene: 9. CDR3 DNA: TGTGCCAGCAGCCGGCCCGGGACAGACAGCAATCAGCCCCAGCATTTT. It encodes CASSRPGTDSNQPQHF.

The rearrangement links TRBV20-1 to TRBJ2-3, with D perhaps matching TRBD1 (6 bases). Germline values: CDR1 DFQATT, CDR2 SNEGSKA (reference sequence). Trimming removed 4 bases from V and 1 base from J, with 9 bases in between. The length of the CDR3 is 13 residues. This chain's CDR3 is CSAIEGGTDTQYF. DNA for the CDR3: TGCAGTGCTATCGAGGGGGGCACAGATACGCAGTATTTT.

By share, this clonotype ranks as medium-sized (0.01 to 0.1%). The genes are TRBV6-5 and TRBJ2-7; D ambiguous. V was shortened by 5 bases and J by 0 bases, with 8 bases between the two germline ends. The CDR3 is made up of 13 amino acids. CDR1 MNHEY and CDR2 SVGAGI come from the germline V gene. The CDR3 DNA is TGTGCCAGCAGTACGGGCTTCTCCTACGAGCAGTACTTC. Protein sequence: CASSTGFSYEQYF.

The CDR3 DNA follows: TGTGCCAGCTCCCCAAATGGACAGGGCAATCAGCCCCAGCATTTT. The encoded protein is CASSPNGQGNQPQHF. J is TRBJ1-5 and V is TRBV18, with 7 bases fitting TRBD1. This CDR3 comprises 15 residues. CDR1 KGHSH and CDR2 LQKENI come from the germline V gene. Unmatched junction bases numbered 7, after V lost 6 bases and J lost 2 bases.

At least ten counts were recorded for this clonotype. The chain employs TRBV28 and TRBJ1-1; 10 nucleotides align to TRBD1. The CDR3 consists of 13 residues. With V trimmed by 6 bases and J by 3 bases, 1 base remained unmatched. Germline CDR1 reads MDHEN; CDR2 reads SYDVKM. The CDR3 bases are TGTGCCAGCAGGGGACAGGGGCACACTGAAGCTTTCTTT. Translated: CASRGQGHTEAFF. The full variable domain, rest sourced from reference TRBV28 and TRBJ1-1, is DVKVTQSSRYLVKRTGEKVFLECVQDMDHENMFWYRQDPGLGLRLIYFSYDVKMKEKGDIPEGYSVSREKKERFSLILESASTNQTSMYLCASRGQGHTEAFFGQGTRLTVV.

This clonotype was observed many times. The V gene is TRBV5-4, the J gene TRBJ2-5; the D is unclear. The CDR3 is 14 amino acids. In germline, CDR1 is SGHNT, CDR2 YYREEE (reference sequence). Trimming stripped 0 bases from V and 4 bases from J, with 10 bases between. CDR3 DNA sequence: TGTGCCAGCAGCTTGGCGACGAGGAGAGAGACCCAGTACTTC. Translating gives CASSLATRRETQYF.

This clonotype was recorded at least ten times. The CDR3 nucleotides are TGTGCCAGCAGCTTGGCCCAGGGACAGCCCCAGCATTTT. This translates into CASSLAQGQPQHF. This chain joins TRBV5-4 and TRBJ1-5; a weak D match, TRBD1 (5 bases). The germline gives CDR1 SGHNT, CDR2 YYREEE (reference sequence). This CDR3 comprises 13 residues. With 0 bases removed from V and 7 bases from J, the gap between germline ends came to 8 bases.

This clonotype showed up just a few times. The chain carries TRBV12-3 or TRBV12-4 and TRBJ1-5; the D is unclear. CDR3 size: 13 residues. Trimming removed 5 bases at V and 7 bases at J, with 12 bases between. The DNA for the CDR3 is TGTGCCAGCAGTCCGGACGGAGCGCAGCCCCAGCATTTT. Amino acid sequence: CASSPDGAQPQHF.

This clonotype was seen a handful of times. The V call is TRBV12-5, the J call TRBJ2-2; maybe TRBD1 (6 bases). V was trimmed by 3 bases and J by 7 bases, leaving 9 bases between them. The germline V gene encodes CDR1 LGHNT and CDR2 FRNRAP. The CDR3 runs to 13 residues. Here the CDR3 DNA reads TGTGCTAGTGGTTTAGGACAGAACGGGGAGCTGTTTTTT. Translated, it gives CASGLGQNGELFF. Supplemented by reference TRBV12-5 and TRBJ2-2, the full variable domain reads DARVTQTPRHKVTEMGQEVTMRCQPILGHNTVFWYRQTMMQGLELLAYFRNRAPLDDSGMPKDRFSAEMPDATLATLKIQPSEPRDSAVYFCASGLGQNGELFFGEGSRLTVL.

This clonotype was found many times. In DNA, the CDR3 is TGTGCCAGCAGCTTAGAAACCCGGGCCTACAATGAGCAGTTCTTC. Its translation: CASSLETRAYNEQFF. This rearrangement joins TRBV11-2 to TRBJ2-1; D not certain. This CDR3 comprises 15 residues. Germline values: CDR1 SGHAT, CDR2 FQNNGV. V lost 0 bases and J lost 2, with 8 bases in between.

This clonotype was detected ten times or more. The chain uses TRBV27 and TRBJ2-5; 7 bases line up with TRBD2. The germline CDR1 and CDR2 sequences are MNHEY and SMNVEV (reference sequence). V was pared by 3 bases and J by 5 bases, with 12 bases of the junction left unmatched. This CDR3 comprises 16 residues. Here the CDR3 reads CASSFNGAGSRETQYF. The CDR3 DNA sequence: TGTGCCAGCAGTTTTAACGGAGCGGGGAGTCGGGAGACCCAGTACTTC.

This clonotype occurred a few times. The rearrangement links TRBV6-2 or TRBV6-3 to TRBJ1-1; the match to TRBD1 covers 8 bases. This CDR3 has 13 amino acids. In germline, CDR1 is MNHEY, CDR2 SVGEGT. Trimming cost V 8 bases and J 5 bases; bases outside gene matches: 7. The CDR3, as DNA: TGTGCCAGCGGACTAACAGGGGGTACTGAAGCTTTCTTT. The encoded protein is CASGLTGGTEAFF.

This clonotype was seen a few times. J is TRBJ2-7 and V is TRBV10-1, with D hard to call. Trimming stripped 4 bases from V and 0 bases from J, with 13 bases between. The CDR3 is 15 amino acids. The V gene's germline CDR1 is WNHNN and CDR2 SYGVQD (reference sequence). CDR3 loop: CASSGSDRSSYEQYF. The CDR3 DNA sequence: TGCGCCAGCAGTGGTTCAGATCGTAGCTCCTACGAGCAGTACTTC.

This clonotype was seen only a few times. The gene calls are TRBV28 and TRBJ1-5; no firm D call. This CDR3 comprises 12 residues. Per the germline V gene, CDR1 is MDHEN and CDR2 is SYDVKM. The V end lost 2 bases, the J end lost 5 bases, and 4 bases lay between the germline ends. CDR3 amino acids: CASSLPHQPQHF. The CDR3 nucleotides are TGTGCCAGCAGTTTACCCCATCAGCCCCAGCATTTT.

The CDR3 DNA reads as TGCGCCAGCAGCCAACCGGCGGGGAATGGCATTCAGTACTTC. Protein: CASSQPAGNGIQYF. J is TRBJ2-4 and V is TRBV4-1; TRBD2 is a possible D gene (6 bases). There are 14 residues in the CDR3. V gave up 2 bases and J gave up 9 bases, with 14 bases separating them. In germline, CDR1 is MGHRA, CDR2 YSYEKL.

This clonotype turned up a few times. The CDR3 DNA sequence: TGCAGTGCTAGATACAGGAGTAAACAAGAGACCCAGTACTTC. This translates into CSARYRSKQETQYF. V gene TRBV20-1 combines with J gene TRBJ2-5; D perhaps matches TRBD1 (5 bases). This CDR3 region has 14 residues. With 2 bases removed from V and 2 bases from J, the gap between germline ends came to 12 bases. Germline V gene sequence: CDR1 DFQATT, CDR2 SNEGSKA (reference sequence).

This clonotype was seen repeatedly, ten times or more. The chain links TRBV7-8 to TRBJ1-1, with D possibly TRBD1 on 6 matching bases. Trimming removed 3 bases at V and 5 bases at J, with 13 bases between. The CDR3 consists of 14 residues. The germline V gene has CDR1 SGHVS and CDR2 FQNEAQ. The CDR3 here is CASSFGGAETEAFF. The CDR3 DNA is TGTGCCAGCAGCTTTGGGGGGGCTGAAACTGAAGCTTTCTTT.

This clonotype was observed a handful of times. The V gene is TRBV18, the J gene TRBJ1-3, with 8 bases aligning to TRBD1. Germline-derived CDR1 and CDR2 are KGHSH and LQKENI. The CDR3 has 15 amino acids. J was trimmed by 4 bases and V by 3 bases; bases with no gene match: 5. For the CDR3, the DNA is TGTGCCAGCTCACCGGGACAGGCCGACGGAAACACCATATATTTT. Protein: CASSPGQADGNTIYF. Filled out from reference TRBV18 and TRBJ1-3, the complete variable domain reads NAGVMQNPRHLVRRRGQEARLRCSPMKGHSHVYWYRQLPEEGLKFMVYLQKENIIDESGMPKERFSAEFPKEGPSILRIQQVVRGDSAAYFCASSPGQADGNTIYFGEGSWLTVV.

This clonotype was observed a few times. This chain joins TRBV27 and TRBJ2-3; 8 nucleotides agree with TRBD1. CDR3 length equals 17 residues. The junction had 9 bases not matched to a gene; V was cut back by 2 bases and J by 2 bases. The V gene's germline CDR1 is MNHEY and CDR2 SMNVEV (reference sequence). CDR3 region: CASSLVGAGGPTDTQYF. CDR3 nucleotide sequence: TGTGCCAGCAGTTTAGTAGGGGCAGGGGGCCCCACAGATACGCAGTATTTT.

The rearrangement links TRBV6-5 to TRBJ2-3; 8 nucleotides agree with TRBD2. In germline, CDR1 is MNHEY, CDR2 SVGAGI. The CDR3 length is 14 residues. V dropped 4 bases and J dropped 6; count of bases not matched to a gene: 6. The CDR3 loop is CASSFRGGGDTQYF. The CDR3 DNA reads TGTGCCAGCAGTTTTCGGGGGGGCGGCGATACGCAGTATTTT.

This chain links TRBV6-5 with TRBJ1-1; TRBD1 aligns across 7 bases. This CDR3 region has 15 residues. Germline CDR1 MNHEY, CDR2 SVGAGI. Unmatched junction bases numbered 6, after V lost 2 bases and J lost 3 bases. The CDR3 DNA is TGTGCCAGCAGTTACAGAGGGGGCTTGGACACTGAAGCTTTCTTT. It specifies CASSYRGGLDTEAFF.

This clonotype was picked up many times. This chain joins TRBV3-1 and TRBJ2-2, with D perhaps TRBD2 (5 bases). The CDR3 is made up of 16 amino acids. Germline loops: CDR1 LGHDT, CDR2 YNNKEL (reference sequence). Trimming removed 4 bases at V and 2 bases at J, with 14 bases between. The DNA for the CDR3 is TGTGCCAGCAGCCCCAGGCGGAGGACCAACACCGGGGAGCTGTTTTTT. Protein product: CASSPRRRTNTGELFF.

J is TRBJ2-7 and V is TRBV7-9, with D possibly called TRBD1 or TRBD2 (5 bases each). CDR3 length: 14 residues. Germline V gene data show CDR1 as SEHNR and CDR2 as FQNEAQ (reference sequence). Between the trimmed V and J ends, which lost 4 bases and 3 bases, there was a span of 13 bases. The DNA of the CDR3 is TGTGCCAGCAGCTCGGGGCTTACCGGCTACGAGCAGTACTTC. This translates into CASSSGLTGYEQYF.

Many counts were recorded for this clonotype. The V call is TRBV12-5, the J call TRBJ2-1, with D perhaps TRBD1 (6 bases). Germline V CDR1 and CDR2: LGHNT, FRNRAP. This CDR3 has 17 residues. The V end lost 4 bases, the J end lost 0 bases, and 16 bases lay between the germline ends. DNA for the CDR3: TGTGCTAGTGGTTCATACAGGGTCCGGAGCTCCTACAATGAGCAGTTCTTC. This encodes CASGSYRVRSSYNEQFF. The full variable domain, rest sourced from reference TRBV12-5 and TRBJ2-1, is DARVTQTPRHKVTEMGQEVTMRCQPILGHNTVFWYRQTMMQGLELLAYFRNRAPLDDSGMPKDRFSAEMPDATLATLKIQPSEPRDSAVYFCASGSYRVRSSYNEQFFGPGTRLTVL.

The J gene is TRBJ1-5, the V gene TRBV11-2; D is perhaps TRBD1 (5 bases). This CDR3 is 13 amino acids long. The V end was cut by 4 bases, the J end by 4 bases, with 8 bases between. Germline V gives CDR1 SGHAT, CDR2 FQNNGV. DNA for the CDR3: TGTGCCAGCAGCTCGGGGGAGAATCAGCCCCAGCATTTT. Translation: CASSSGENQPQHF. The full variable domain, with the rest looked up from reference TRBV11-2 and TRBJ1-5, is EAGVAQSPRYKIIEKRQSVAFWCNPISGHATLYWYQQILGQGPKLLIQFQNNGVVDDSQLPKDRFSAERLKGVDSTLKIQPAKLEDSAVYLCASSSGENQPQHFGDGTRLSIL.